This TCR beta chain came from a study of CD8+ T cells in alopecia areata. The CDR3 has 15 amino acids. The V end was cut by 4 bases, the J end by 6 bases, with 16 bases between. CDR1 is SGHRS, CDR2 YFSETQ, per germline. Reverse transcription of extracted RNA yielded cDNA, which provided the sequencing template. The assay was immunoSEQ multiplex PCR, and TCRdb's table has in-frame clones only and misses some. Of some 170,000 clones in the sample, about three fifths were seen once. The treatment: oral pan-JAK inhibitor, 5-10 mg twice daily. The receptor's source is a human donor with alopecia areata. Sequenced material: CD4+ T cells sorted from blood, taken between weeks 55 and 70, from a patient treated with tofacitinib. The chain links TRBV5-1 to TRBJ2-2; D is perhaps TRBD1 or TRBD2 (5 bases each). This CDR3 reads CASSTGPQGPGELFF. CDR3 in DNA: TGCGCCAGCAGCACGGGACCCCAAGGCCCCGGGGAGCTGTTTTTT.